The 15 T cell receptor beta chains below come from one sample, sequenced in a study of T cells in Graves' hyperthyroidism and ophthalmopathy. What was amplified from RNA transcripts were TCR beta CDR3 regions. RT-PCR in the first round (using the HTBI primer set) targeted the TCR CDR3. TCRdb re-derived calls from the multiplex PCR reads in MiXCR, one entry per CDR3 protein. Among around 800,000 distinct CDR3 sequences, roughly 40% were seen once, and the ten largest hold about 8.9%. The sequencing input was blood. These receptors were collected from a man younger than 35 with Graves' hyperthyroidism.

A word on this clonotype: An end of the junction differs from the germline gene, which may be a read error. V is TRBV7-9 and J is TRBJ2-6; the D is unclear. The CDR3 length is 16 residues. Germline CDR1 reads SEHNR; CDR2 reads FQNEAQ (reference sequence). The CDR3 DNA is TGCGCCAGCAGCCAAGACACAAACTCTGGGGCCAACGTCCTGACTTTC. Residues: CASSQDTNSGANVLTF.

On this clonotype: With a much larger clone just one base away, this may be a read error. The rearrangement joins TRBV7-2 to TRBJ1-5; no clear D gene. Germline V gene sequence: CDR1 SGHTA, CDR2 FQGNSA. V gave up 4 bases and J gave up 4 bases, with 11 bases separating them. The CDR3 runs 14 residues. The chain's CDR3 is CASSSNVGNQPQHF. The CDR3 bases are TGTGCCAGCAGCTCAAACGTCGGAAATCAGCCCCAGCATTTT.

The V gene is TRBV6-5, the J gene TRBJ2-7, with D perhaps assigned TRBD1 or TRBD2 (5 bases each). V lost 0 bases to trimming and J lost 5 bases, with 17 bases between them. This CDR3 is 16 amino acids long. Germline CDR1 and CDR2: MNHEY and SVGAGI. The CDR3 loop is CASSYSNVGEGHEQYF. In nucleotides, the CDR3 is TGTGCCAGCAGTTACTCGAATGTGGGGGAAGGTCACGAGCAGTACTTC.

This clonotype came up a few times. CDR3 region: CSARMAGAASGNTIYF. The CDR3 DNA is TGCAGTGCTAGAATGGCAGGGGCGGCCTCTGGAAACACCATATATTTT. This rearrangement joins TRBV20-1 to TRBJ1-3; weak D call: TRBD1 (6 bases). Trimming took 2 bases from V and 0 from J, leaving 14 bases between them. CDR3 length equals 16 residues. The germline V gene encodes CDR1 DFQATT and CDR2 SNEGSKA (reference sequence).

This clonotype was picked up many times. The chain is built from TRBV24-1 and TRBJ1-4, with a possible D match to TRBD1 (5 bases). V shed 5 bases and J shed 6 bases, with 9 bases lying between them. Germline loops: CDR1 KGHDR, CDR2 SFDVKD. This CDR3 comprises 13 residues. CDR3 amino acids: CATSGDSDEKLFF. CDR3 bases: TGTGCCACCAGTGGCGACAGCGATGAAAAACTGTTTTTT.

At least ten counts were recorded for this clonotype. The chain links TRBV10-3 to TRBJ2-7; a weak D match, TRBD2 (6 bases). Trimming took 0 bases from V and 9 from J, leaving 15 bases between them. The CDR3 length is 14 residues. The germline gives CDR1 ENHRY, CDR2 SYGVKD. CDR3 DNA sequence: TGTGCCATCAGTGAGTCGAGAGGAGGGATTCGGCAGTACTTC. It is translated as CAISESRGGIRQYF.

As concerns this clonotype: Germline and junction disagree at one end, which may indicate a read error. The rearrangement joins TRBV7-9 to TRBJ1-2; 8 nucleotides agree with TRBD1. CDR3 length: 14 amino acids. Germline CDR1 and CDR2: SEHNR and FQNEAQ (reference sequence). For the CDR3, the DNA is TGCGCCAGCAGCTCCCGGACAGGGCCTTATGGCTACACCTTC. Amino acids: CASSSRTGPYGYTF.

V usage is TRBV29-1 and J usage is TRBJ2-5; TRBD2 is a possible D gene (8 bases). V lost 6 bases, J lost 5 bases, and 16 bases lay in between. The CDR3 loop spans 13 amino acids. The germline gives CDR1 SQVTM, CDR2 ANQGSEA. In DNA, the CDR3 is TGCAGCGTGACAGGGACTAGAAGGGAGACCCAGTACTTC. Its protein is CSVTGTRRETQYF.

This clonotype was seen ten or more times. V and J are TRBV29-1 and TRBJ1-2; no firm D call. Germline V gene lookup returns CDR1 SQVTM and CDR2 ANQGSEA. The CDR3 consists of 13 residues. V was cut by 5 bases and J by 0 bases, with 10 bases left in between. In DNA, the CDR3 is TGCAGCGTTATCGGCGGAACTAACTATGGCTACACCTTC. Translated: CSVIGGTNYGYTF.

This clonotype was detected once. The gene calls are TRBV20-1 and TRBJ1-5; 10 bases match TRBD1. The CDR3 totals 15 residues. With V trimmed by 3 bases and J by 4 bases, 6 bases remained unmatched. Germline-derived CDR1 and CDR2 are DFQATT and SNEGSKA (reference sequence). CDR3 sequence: CSARYRDRGNQPQHF. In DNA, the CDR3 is TGCAGTGCTAGGTACCGGGACAGGGGAAATCAGCCCCAGCATTTT.

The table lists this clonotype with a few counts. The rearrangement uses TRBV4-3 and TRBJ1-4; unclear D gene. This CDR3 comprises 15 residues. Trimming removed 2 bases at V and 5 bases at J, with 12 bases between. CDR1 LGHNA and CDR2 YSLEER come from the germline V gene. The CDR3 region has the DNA TGCGCCAGCAGCCAATCTCGGAGGTCGAATGAAAAACTGTTTTTT. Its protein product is CASSQSRRSNEKLFF.

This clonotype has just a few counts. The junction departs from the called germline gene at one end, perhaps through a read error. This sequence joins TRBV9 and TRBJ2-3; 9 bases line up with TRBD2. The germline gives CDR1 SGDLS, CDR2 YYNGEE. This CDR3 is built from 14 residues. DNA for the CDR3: TGTGTCAGCAGCCCGGGACTAGCTGGGGATACGCAGTATTTT. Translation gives CVSSPGLAGDTQYF.

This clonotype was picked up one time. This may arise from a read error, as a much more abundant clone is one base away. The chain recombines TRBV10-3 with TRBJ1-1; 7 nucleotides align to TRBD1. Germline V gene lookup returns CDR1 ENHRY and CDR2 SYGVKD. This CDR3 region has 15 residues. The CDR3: CAISDKNRGNTKAFF. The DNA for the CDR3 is TGTGCCATCAGTGATAAGAACAGGGGAAACACTAAAGCTTTCTTT.

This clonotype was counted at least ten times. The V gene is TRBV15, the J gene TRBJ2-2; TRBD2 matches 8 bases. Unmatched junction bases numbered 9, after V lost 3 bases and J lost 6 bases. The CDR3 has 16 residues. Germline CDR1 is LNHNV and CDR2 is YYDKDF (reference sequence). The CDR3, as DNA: TGTGCCACCAGCAGTGCCGTCTACGGGGGGGCCGGGGAGCTGTTTTTT. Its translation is CATSSAVYGGAGELFF.

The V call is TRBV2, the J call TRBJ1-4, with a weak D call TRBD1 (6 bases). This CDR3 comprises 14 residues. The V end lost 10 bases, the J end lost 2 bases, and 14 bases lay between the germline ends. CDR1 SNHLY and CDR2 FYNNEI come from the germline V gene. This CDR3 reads CATREGETNEKLFF. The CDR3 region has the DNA TGTGCCACCAGGGAGGGGGAGACTAATGAAAAACTGTTTTTT.